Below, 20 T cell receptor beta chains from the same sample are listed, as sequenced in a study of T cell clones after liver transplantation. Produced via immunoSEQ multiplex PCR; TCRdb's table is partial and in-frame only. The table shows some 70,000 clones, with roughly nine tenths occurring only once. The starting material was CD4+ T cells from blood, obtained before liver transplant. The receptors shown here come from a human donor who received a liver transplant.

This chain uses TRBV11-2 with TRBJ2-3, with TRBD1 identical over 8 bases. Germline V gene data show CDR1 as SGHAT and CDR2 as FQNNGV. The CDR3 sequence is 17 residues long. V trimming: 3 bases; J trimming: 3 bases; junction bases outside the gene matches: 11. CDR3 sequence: CASSFGQGRAGTDTQYF. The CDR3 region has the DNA TGTGCCAGCAGCTTCGGACAGGGACGGGCTGGGACAGATACGCAGTATTTT.

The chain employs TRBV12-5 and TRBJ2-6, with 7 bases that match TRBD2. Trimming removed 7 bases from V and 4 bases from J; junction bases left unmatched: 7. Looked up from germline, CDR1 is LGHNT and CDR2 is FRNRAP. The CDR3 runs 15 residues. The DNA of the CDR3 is TGTGCTAGTGAGGGAGGGCCCTCCGGGGCCAACGTCCTGACTTTC. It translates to CASEGGPSGANVLTF.

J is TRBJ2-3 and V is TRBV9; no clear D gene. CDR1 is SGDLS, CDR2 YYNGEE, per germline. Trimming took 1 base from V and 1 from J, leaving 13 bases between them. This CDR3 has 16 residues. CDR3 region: CASSVFDDSGTDTQYF. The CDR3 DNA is TGTGCCAGCAGCGTATTTGACGACTCGGGCACAGATACGCAGTATTTT.

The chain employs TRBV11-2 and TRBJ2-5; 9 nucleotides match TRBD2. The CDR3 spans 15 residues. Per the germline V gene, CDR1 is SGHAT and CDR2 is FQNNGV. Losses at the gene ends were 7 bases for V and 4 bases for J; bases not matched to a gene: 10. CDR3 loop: CASTLNLAGLETQYF. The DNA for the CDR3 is TGTGCCAGCACCCTGAACCTAGCGGGACTAGAGACCCAGTACTTC.

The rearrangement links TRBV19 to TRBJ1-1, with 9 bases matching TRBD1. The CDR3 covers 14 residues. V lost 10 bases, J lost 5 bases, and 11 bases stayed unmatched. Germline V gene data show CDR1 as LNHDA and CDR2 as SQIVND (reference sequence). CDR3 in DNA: TGTGCCACCGGGACAGGGAGGCCGCGGACTGAAGCTTTCTTT. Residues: CATGTGRPRTEAFF.

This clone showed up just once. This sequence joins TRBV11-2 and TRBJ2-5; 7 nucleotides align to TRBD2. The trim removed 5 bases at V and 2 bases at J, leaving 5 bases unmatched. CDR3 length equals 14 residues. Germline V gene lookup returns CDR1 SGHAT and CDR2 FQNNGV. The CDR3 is CASSLREGQETQYF. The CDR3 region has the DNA TGTGCCAGCAGCCTCAGGGAGGGACAAGAGACCCAGTACTTC. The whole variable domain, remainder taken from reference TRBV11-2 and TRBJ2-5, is EAGVAQSPRYKIIEKRQSVAFWCNPISGHATLYWYQQILGQGPKLLIQFQNNGVVDDSQLPKDRFSAERLKGVDSTLKIQPAKLEDSAVYLCASSLREGQETQYFGPGTRLLVL.

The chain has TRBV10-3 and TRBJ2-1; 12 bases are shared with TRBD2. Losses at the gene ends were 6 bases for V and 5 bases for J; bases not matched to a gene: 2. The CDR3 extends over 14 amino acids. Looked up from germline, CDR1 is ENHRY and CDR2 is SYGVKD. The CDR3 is CAIRRTSGDNEQFF. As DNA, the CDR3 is TGTGCCATCAGGAGGACTAGCGGGGACAATGAGCAGTTCTTC.

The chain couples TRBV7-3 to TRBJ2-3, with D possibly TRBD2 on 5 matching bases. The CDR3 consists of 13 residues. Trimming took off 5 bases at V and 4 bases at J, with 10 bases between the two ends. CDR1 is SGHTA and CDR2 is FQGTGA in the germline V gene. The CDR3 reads CASSPPLADTQYF. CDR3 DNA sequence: TGTGCCAGCAGCCCACCACTAGCAGATACGCAGTATTTT. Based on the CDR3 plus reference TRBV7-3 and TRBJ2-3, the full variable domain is GAGVSQTPSNKVTEKGKYVELRCDPISGHTALYWYRQSLGQGPEFLIYFQGTGAADDSGLPNDRFFAVRPEGSVSTLKIQRTERGDSAVYLCASSPPLADTQYFGPGTRLTVL.

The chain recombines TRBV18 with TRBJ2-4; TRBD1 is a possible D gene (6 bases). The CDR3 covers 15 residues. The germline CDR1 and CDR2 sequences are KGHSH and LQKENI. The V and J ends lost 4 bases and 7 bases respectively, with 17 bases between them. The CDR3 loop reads CASSLKTGLGNIQYF. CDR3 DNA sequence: TGTGCCAGCTCACTAAAAACAGGGTTGGGTAACATTCAGTACTTC. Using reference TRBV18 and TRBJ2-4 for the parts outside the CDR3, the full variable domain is NAGVMQNPRHLVRRRGQEARLRCSPMKGHSHVYWYRQLPEEGLKFMVYLQKENIIDESGMPKERFSAEFPKEGPSILRIQQVVRGDSAAYFCASSLKTGLGNIQYFGAGTRLSVL.

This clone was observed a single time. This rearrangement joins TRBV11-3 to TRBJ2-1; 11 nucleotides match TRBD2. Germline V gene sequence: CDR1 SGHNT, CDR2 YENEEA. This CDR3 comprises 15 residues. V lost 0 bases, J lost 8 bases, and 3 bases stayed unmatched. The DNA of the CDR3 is TGTGCCAGCAGCTTAGATAGCGGGAGGGTCGATGAGCAGTTCTTC. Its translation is CASSLDSGRVDEQFF.

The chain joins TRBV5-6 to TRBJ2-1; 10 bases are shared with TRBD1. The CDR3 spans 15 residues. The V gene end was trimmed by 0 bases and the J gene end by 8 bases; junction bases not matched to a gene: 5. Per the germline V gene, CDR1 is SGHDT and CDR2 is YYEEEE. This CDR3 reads CASSLVGTGVHEQFF. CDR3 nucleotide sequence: TGTGCCAGCAGCTTGGTAGGGACAGGGGTACATGAGCAGTTCTTC.

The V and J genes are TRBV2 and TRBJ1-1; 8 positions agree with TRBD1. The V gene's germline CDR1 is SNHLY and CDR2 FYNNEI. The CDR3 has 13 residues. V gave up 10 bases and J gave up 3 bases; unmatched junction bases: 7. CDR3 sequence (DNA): TGTGCCACGGGACAGGCGGGGGACACTGAAGCTTTCTTT. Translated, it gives CATGQAGDTEAFF.

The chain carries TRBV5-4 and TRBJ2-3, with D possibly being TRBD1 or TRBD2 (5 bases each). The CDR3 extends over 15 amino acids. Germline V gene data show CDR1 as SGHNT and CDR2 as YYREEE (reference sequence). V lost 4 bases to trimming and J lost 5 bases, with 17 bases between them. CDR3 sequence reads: CASSPGTGGGDTQYF. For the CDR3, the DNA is TGTGCCAGCAGCCCCGGGACCGGAGGAGGAGATACGCAGTATTTT.

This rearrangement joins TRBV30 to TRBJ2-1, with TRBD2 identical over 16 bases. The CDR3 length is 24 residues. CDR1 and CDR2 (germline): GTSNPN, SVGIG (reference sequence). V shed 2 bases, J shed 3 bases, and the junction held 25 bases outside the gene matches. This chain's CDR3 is CAWSFLRGARGTSGRAGSYNEQFF. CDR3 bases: TGTGCCTGGAGTTTCTTACGGGGGGCGCGTGGGACTAGCGGGAGGGCCGGAAGCTACAATGAGCAGTTCTTC.

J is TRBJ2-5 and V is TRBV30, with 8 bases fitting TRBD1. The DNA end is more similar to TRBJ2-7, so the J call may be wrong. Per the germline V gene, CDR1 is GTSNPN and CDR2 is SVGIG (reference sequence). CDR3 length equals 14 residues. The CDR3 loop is CAWSSTGGYHEQYF. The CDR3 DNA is TGTGCCTGGAGTTCAACAGGGGGTTACCACGAGCAGTACTTC.

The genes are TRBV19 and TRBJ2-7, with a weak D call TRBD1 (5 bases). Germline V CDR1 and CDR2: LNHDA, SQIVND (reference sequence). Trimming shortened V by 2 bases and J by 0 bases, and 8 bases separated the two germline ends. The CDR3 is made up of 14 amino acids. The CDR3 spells CASSIRQSSYEQYF. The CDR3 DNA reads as TGTGCCAGTAGTATAAGACAGAGCTCCTACGAGCAGTACTTC. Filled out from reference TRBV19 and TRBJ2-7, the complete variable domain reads DGGITQSPKYLFRKEGQNVTLSCEQNLNHDAMYWYRQDPGQGLRLIYYSQIVNDFQKGDIAEGYSVSREKKESFPLTVTSAQKNPTAFYLCASSIRQSSYEQYFGPGTRLTVT.

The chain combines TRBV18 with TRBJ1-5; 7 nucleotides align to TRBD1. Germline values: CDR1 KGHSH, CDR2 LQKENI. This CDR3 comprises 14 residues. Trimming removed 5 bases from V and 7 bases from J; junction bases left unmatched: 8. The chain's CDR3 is CASSVQGNEQPQHF. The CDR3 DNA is TGTGCCAGCTCAGTACAGGGGAATGAGCAGCCCCAGCATTTT.

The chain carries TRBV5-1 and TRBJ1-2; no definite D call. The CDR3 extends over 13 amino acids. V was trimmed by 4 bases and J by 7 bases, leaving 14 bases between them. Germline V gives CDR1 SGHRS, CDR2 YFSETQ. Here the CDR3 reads CASSDQSRGGYTF. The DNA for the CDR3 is TGCGCCAGCAGCGATCAGTCCCGGGGTGGCTACACCTTC.

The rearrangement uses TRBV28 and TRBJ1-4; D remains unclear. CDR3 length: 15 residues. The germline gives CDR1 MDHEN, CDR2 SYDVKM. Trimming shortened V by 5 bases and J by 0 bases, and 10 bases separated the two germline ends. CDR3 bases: TGTGCCAGCAGTCCGGAGAGGGCAACTAATGAAAAACTGTTTTTT. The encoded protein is CASSPERATNEKLFF.

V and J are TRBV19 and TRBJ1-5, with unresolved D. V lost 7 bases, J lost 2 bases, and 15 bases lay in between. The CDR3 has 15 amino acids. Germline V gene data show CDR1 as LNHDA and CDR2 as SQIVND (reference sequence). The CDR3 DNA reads TGTGCCAGTACCATCGCTAGCCGGGGCAATCAGCCCCAGCATTTT. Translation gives CASTIASRGNQPQHF.